This entry features one T cell receptor beta chain sequence. The sample comes from a study of blood T cell repertoires in COVID-19. Trimming took off 1 base at V and 0 bases at J, with 6 bases between the two ends. The CDR3 covers 15 residues. Germline loops: CDR1 LGHDT, CDR2 YNNKEL (reference sequence). Generated by immunoSEQ multiplex PCR, the TCRdb table keeps only in-frame clones and is missing some. The sample holds 95,000 to 150,000 clones; roughly 82% are singletons and the top ten take about an eighth. V usage is TRBV3-1 (or the pseudogene TRBV3-2) and J usage is TRBJ2-2; D is ambiguous. Input material: peripheral blood. The source of this sequence is a human donor in a cohort sampled during active COVID-19. CDR3 DNA sequence: TGTGCCAGCAGCCAAGCCTTCGCGAACACCGGGGAGCTGTTTTTT. It encodes CASSQAFANTGELFF.